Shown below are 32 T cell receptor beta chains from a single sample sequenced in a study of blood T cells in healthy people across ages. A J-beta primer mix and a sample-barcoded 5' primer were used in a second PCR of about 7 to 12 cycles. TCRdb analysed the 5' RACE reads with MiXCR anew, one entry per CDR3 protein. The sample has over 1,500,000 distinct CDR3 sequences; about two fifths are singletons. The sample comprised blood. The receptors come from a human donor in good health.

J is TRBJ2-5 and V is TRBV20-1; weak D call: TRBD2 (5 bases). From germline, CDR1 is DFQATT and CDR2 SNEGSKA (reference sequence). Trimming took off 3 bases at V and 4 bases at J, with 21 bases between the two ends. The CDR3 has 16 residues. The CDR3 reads CSASTSEVRFGETQYF. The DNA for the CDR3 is TGCAGTGCTAGTACTAGTGAAGTCCGGTTCGGAGAGACCCAGTACTTC.

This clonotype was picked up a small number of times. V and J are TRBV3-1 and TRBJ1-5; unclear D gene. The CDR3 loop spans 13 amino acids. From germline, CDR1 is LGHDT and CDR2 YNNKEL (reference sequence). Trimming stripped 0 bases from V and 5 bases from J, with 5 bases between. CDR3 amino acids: CASSQDEDQPQHF. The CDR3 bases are TGTGCCAGCAGCCAAGACGAGGATCAGCCCCAGCATTTT.

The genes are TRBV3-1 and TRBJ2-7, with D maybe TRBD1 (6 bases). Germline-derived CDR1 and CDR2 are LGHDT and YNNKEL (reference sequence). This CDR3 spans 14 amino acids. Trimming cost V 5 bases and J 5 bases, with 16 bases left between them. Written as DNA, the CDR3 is TGTGCCAGCAGCGGGGGAAGGGGGAACAACGAGCAGTACTTC. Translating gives CASSGGRGNNEQYF.

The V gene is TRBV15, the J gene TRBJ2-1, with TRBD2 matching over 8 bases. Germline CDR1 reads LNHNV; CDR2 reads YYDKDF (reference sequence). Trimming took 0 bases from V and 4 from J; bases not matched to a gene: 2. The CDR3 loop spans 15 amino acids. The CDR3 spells CATSRERGVYNEQFF. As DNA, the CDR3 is TGTGCCACCAGCAGAGAGCGGGGGGTTTACAATGAGCAGTTCTTC.

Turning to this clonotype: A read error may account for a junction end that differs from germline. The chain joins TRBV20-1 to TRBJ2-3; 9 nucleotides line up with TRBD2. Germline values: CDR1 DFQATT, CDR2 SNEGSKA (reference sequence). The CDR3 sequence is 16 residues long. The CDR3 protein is CSARRGAGGVTDTRYF. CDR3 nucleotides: TGCAGTGCTAGAAGGGGAGCGGGGGGAGTTACAGATACGCGGTATTTT.

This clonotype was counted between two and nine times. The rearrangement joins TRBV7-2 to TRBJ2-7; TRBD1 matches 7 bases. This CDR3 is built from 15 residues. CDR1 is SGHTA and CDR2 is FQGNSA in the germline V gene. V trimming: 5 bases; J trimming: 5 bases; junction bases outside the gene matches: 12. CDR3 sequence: CASSKRSTTGDEQYF. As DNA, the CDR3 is TGTGCCAGCAGCAAACGTAGTACTACAGGGGACGAGCAGTACTTC.

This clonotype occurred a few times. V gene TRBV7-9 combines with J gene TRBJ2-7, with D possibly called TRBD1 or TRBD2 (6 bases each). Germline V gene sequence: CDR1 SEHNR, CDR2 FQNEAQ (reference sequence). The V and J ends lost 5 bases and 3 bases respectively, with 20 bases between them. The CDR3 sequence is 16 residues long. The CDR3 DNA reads TGTGCCAGCAGCATCAGTGGGGGGACATTCTTCTACGAGCAGTACTTC. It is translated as CASSISGGTFFYEQYF.

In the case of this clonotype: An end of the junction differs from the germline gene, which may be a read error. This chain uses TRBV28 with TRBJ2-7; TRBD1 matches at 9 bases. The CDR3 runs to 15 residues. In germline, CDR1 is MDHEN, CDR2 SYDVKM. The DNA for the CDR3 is TGTGCCAGCAGTGTAATCGGACAGGGGTCCTACGGGCAGTACTTC. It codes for CASSVIGQGSYGQYF.

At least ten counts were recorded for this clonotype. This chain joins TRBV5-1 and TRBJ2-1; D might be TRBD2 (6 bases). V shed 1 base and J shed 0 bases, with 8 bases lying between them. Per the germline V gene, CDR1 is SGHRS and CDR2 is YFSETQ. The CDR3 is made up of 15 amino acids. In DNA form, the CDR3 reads TGCGCCAGCAGCTTGTGGGGAGGCTCCTACAATGAGCAGTTCTTC. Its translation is CASSLWGGSYNEQFF.

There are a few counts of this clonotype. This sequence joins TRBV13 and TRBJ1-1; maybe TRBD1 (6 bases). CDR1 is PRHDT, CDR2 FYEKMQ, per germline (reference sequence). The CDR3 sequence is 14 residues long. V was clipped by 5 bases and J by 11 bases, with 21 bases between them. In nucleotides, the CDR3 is TGTGCCAGCAGCGTAAGTCCCGGGACACTGACGGCTTTCTTT. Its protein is CASSVSPGTLTAFF.

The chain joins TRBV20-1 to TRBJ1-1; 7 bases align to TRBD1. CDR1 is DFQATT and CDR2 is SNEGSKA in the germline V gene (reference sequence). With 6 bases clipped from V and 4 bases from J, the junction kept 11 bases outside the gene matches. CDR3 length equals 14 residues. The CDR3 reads CSAPRQGGFTEAFF. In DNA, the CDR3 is TGCAGTGCACCCAGACAGGGAGGGTTCACTGAAGCTTTCTTT.

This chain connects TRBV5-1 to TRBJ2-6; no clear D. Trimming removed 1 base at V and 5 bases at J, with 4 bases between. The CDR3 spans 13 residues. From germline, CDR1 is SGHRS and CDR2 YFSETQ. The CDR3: CASSLNRANVLTF. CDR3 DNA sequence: TGCGCCAGCAGCTTGAACAGGGCCAACGTCCTGACTTTC.

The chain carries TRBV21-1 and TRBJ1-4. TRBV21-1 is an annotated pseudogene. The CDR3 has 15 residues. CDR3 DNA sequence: TGTGCCAGCAGCTACCGTGGGGAGGGGTCTGAAAAACTGTTTTTT. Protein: CASSYRGEGSEKLFF.

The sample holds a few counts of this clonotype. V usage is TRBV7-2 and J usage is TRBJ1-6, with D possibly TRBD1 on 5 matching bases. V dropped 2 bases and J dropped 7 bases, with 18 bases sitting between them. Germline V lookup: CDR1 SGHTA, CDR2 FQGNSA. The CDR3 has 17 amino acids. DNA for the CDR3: TGTGCCAGCAGCTTACCGTATCACGGGGGAAAGAATTCACCCCTCCACTTT. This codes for CASSLPYHGGKNSPLHF. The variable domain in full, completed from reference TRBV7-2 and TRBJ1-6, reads GAGVSQSPSNKVTEKGKDVELRCDPISGHTALYWYRQSLGQGLEFLIYFQGNSAPDKSGLPSDRFSAERTGGSVSTLTIQRTQQEDSAVYLCASSLPYHGGKNSPLHFGNGTRLTVT.

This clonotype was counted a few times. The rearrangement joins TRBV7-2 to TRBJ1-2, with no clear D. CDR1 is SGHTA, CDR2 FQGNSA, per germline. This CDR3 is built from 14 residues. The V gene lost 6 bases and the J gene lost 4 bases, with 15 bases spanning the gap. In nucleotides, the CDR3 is TGTGCCAGCAGACATGACAACCGAGGCTATGGCTACACCTTC. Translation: CASRHDNRGYGYTF.

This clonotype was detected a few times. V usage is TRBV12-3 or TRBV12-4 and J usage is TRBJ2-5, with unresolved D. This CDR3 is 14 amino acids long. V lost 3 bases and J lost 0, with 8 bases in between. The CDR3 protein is CASSFRRYQETQYF. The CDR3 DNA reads TGTGCCAGCAGTTTTCGACGGTACCAAGAGACCCAGTACTTC.

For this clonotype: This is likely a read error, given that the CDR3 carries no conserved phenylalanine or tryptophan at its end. The CDR3: CASSSGQGNSPLHC. The CDR3 coding sequence is TGTGCCAGCAGCTCGGGACAGGGGAATTCACCCCTCCACTGT. This chain connects TRBV13 to TRBJ1-6, with TRBD1 identical over 10 bases. The CDR3 has 14 amino acids. V dropped 4 bases and J dropped 7; count of bases not matched to a gene: 1. Germline values: CDR1 PRHDT, CDR2 FYEKMQ (reference sequence).

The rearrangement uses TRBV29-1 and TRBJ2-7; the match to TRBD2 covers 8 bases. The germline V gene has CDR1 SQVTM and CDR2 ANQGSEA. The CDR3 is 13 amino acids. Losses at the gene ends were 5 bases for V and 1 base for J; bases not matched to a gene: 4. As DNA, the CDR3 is TGCAGCGTTCTCGGGGGGGTTTCCTACGAGCAGTACTTC. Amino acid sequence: CSVLGGVSYEQYF.

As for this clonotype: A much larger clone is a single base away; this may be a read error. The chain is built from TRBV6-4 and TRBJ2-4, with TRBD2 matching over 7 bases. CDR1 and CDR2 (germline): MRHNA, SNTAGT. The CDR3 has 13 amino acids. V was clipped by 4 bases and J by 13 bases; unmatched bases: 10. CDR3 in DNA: TGTGCCAGCAGTGTTGGGGGGGGTAATGAGCAGTACTTC. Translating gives CASSVGGGNEQYF.

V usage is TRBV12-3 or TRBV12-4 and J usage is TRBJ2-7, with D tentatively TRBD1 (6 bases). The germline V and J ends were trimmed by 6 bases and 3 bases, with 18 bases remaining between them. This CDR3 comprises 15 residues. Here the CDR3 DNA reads TGTGCCAGCAGCCCCCCCGGACAGAATTACTACGAGCAGTACTTC. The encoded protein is CASSPPGQNYYEQYF.

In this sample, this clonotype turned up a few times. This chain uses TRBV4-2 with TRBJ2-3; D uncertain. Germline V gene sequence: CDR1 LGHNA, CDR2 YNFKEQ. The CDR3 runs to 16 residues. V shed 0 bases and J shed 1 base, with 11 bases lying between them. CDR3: CASSQDGALRTDTQYF. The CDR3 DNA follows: TGTGCCAGCAGCCAAGACGGCGCCCTCCGCACAGATACGCAGTATTTT.

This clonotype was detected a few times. The CDR3 region is CASSLRGAAYTEAFF. The CDR3 nucleotides read TGTGCCAGCAGCTTACGGGGGGCGGCGTACACTGAAGCTTTCTTT. The chain joins TRBV11-2 to TRBJ1-1; a possible D gene is TRBD1 (6 bases). Germline V gene sequence: CDR1 SGHAT, CDR2 FQNNGV. CDR3 size: 15 residues. Trimming pared 2 bases from V and 3 bases from J, leaving 13 bases between.

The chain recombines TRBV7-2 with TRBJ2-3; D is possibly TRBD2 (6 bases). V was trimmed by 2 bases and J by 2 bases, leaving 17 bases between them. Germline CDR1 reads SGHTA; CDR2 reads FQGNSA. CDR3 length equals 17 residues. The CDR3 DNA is TGTGCCAGCAGCTTAAGGGCCGGGAGCGGGTACACAGATACGCAGTATTTT. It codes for CASSLRAGSGYTDTQYF.

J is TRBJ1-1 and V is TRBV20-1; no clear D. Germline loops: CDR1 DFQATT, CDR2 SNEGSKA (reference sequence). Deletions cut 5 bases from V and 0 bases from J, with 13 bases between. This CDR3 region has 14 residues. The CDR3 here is CSASLGLMNTEAFF. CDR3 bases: TGCAGTGCTTCCCTTGGCCTAATGAACACTGAAGCTTTCTTT.

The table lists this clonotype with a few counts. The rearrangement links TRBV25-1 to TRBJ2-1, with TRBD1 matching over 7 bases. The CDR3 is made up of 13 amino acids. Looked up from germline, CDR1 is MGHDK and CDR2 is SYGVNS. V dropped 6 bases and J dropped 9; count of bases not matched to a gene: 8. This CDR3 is CASSADREGEQFF. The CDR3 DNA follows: TGTGCCAGCAGCGCTGACAGGGAAGGTGAGCAGTTCTTC. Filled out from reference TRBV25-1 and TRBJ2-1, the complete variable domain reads EADIYQTPRYLVIGTGKKITLECSQTMGHDKMYWYQQDPGMELHLIHYSYGVNSTEKGDLSSESTVSRIRTEHFPLTLESARPSHTSQYLCASSADREGEQFFGPGTRLTVL.

The DNA for the CDR3 is TGTGCCAGCAGCGTAGGTAGCGGGGCACCGGTGGGGGAGCAGTTCTTC. As protein: CASSVGSGAPVGEQFF. This sequence joins TRBV9 and TRBJ2-1; the match to TRBD2 covers 8 bases. V shed 0 bases, J shed 10 bases, and the junction held 12 bases outside the gene matches. CDR3 length: 16 amino acids. Germline V CDR1 and CDR2: SGDLS, YYNGEE.

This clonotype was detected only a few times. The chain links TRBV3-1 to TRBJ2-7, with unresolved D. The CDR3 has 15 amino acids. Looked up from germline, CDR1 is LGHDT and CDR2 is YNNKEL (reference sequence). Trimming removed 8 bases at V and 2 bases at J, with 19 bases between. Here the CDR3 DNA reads TGTGCCAGCGACCGCCGGGTTTTGATACCCTACGAGCAGTACTTC. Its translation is CASDRRVLIPYEQYF.

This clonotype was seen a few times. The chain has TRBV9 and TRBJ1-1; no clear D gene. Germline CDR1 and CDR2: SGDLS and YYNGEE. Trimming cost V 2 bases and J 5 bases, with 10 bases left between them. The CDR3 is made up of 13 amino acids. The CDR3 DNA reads TGTGCCAGCAGCGTTTTCGAGGAAACTGAAGCTTTCTTT. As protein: CASSVFEETEAFF. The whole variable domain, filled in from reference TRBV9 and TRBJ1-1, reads DSGVTQTPKHLITATGQRVTLRCSPRSGDLSVYWYQQSLDQGLQFLIQYYNGEERAKGNILERFSAQQFPDLHSELNLSSLELGDSALYFCASSVFEETEAFFGQGTRLTVV.

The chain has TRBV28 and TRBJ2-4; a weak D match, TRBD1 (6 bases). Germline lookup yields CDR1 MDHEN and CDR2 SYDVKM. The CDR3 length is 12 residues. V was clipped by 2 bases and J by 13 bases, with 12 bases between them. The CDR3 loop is CASSLTGKGQYF. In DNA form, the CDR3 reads TGTGCCAGCAGTTTAACAGGGAAGGGGCAGTACTTC.

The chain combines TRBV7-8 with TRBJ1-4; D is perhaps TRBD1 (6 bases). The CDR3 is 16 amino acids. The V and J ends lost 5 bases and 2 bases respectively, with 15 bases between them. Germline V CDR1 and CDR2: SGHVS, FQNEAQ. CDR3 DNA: TGTGCCAGCAGCCCTTACAGGGTGGAGACTAATGAAAAACTGTTTTTT. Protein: CASSPYRVETNEKLFF. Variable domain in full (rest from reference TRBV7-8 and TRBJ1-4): GAGVSQSPRYKVAKRGQDVALRCDPISGHVSLFWYQQALGQGPEFLTYFQNEAQLDKSGLPSDRFFAERPEGSVSTLKIQRTQQEDSAVYLCASSPYRVETNEKLFFGSGTQLSVL.

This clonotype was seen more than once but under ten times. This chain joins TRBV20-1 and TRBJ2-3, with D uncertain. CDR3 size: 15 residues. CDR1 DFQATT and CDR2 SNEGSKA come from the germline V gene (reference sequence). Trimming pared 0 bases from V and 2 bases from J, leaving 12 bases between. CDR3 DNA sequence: TGCAGTGCTAGAGATCGGCTGGGATCCACAGATACGCAGTATTTT. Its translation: CSARDRLGSTDTQYF.

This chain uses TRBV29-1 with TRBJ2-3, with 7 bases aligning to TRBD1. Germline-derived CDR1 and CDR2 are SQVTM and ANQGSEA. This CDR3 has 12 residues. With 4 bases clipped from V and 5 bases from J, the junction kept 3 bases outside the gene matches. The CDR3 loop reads CSVVGQRDTQYF. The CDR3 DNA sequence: TGCAGCGTTGTGGGACAGAGAGATACGCAGTATTTT.